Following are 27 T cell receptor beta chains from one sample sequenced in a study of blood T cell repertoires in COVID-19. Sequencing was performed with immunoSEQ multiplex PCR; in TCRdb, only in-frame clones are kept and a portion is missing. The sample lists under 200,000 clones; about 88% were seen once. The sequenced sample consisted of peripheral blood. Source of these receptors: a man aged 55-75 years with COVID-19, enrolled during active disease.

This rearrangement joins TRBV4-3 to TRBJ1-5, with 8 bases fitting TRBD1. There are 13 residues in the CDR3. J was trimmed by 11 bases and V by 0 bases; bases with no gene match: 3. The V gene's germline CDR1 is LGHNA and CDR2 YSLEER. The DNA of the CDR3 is TGCGCCAGCAGCCAAGACAGGGGGCTGTCCCAGCATTTT. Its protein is CASSQDRGLSQHF.

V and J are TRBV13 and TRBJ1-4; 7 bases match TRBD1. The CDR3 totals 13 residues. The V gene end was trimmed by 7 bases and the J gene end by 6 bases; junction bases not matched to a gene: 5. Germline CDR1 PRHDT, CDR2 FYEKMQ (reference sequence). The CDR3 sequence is CASTFRGYEKLFF. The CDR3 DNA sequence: TGTGCCAGCACGTTCAGGGGGTATGAAAAACTGTTTTTT.

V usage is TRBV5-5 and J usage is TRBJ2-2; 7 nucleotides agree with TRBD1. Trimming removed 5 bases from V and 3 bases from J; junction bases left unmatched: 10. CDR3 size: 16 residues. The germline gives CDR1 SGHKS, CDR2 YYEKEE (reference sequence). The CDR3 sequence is CASSGTAGFYTGELFF. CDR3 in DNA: TGTGCCAGCAGTGGGACAGCCGGCTTCTACACCGGGGAGCTGTTTTTT.

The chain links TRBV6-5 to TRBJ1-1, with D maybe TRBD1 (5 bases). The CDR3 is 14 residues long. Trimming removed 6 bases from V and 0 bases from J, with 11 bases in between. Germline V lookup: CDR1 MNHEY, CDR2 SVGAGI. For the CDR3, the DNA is TGTGCCAGCAGCTACGGGGGGGTGAACACTGAAGCTTTCTTT. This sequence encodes CASSYGGVNTEAFF.

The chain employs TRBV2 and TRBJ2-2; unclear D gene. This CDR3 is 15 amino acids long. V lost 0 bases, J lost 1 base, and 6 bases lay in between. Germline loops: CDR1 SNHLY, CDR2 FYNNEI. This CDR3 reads CASSEAPRNTGELFF. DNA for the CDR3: TGTGCCAGCAGTGAAGCGCCGAGGAACACCGGGGAGCTGTTTTTT.

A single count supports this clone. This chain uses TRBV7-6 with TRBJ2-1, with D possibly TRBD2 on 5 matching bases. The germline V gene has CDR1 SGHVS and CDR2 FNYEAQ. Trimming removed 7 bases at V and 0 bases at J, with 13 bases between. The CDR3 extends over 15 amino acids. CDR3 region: CASTLRVSSYNEQFF. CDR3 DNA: TGTGCCAGCACCCTGAGGGTGAGCTCCTACAATGAGCAGTTCTTC.

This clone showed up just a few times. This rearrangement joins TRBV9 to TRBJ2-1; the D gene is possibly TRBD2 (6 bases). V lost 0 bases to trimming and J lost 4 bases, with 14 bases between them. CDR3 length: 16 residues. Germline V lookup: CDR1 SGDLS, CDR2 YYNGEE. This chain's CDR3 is CASSVAAGTGYNEQFF. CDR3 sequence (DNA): TGTGCCAGCAGCGTAGCTGCGGGAACGGGGTACAATGAGCAGTTCTTC. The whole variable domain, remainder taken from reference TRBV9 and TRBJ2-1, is DSGVTQTPKHLITATGQRVTLRCSPRSGDLSVYWYQQSLDQGLQFLIQYYNGEERAKGNILERFSAQQFPDLHSELNLSSLELGDSALYFCASSVAAGTGYNEQFFGPGTRLTVL.

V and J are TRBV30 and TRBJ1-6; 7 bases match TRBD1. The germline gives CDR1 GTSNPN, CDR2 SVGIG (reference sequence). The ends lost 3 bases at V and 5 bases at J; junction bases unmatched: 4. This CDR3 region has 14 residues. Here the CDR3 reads CAWRTGPDNSPLHF. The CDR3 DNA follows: TGTGCCTGGAGGACAGGGCCTGATAATTCACCCCTCCACTTT. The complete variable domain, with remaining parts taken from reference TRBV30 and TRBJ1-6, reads SQTIHQWPATLVQPVGSPLSLECTVEGTSNPNLYWYRQAAGRGLQLLFYSVGIGQISSEVPQNLSASRPQDRQFILSSKKLLLSDSGFYLCAWRTGPDNSPLHFGNGTRLTVT.

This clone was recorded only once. The CDR3, as DNA: TGTGCCAGCAGCCAGCGACAGACAGATACGCAGTATTTT. This gives the protein CASSQRQTDTQYF. J is TRBJ2-3 and V is TRBV3-1 (or the pseudogene TRBV3-2); D might be TRBD1 (5 bases). Germline CDR1 is LGHDT and CDR2 is YNNKEL (reference sequence). Trimming pared 3 bases from V and 3 bases from J, leaving 7 bases between. This CDR3 has 13 amino acids.

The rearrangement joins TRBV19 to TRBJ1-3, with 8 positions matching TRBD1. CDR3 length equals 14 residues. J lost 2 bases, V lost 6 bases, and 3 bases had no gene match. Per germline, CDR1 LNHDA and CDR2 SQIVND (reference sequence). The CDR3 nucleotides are TGTGCCAGTAGGACGGACAGGGCTGGAAACACCATATATTTT. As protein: CASRTDRAGNTIYF.

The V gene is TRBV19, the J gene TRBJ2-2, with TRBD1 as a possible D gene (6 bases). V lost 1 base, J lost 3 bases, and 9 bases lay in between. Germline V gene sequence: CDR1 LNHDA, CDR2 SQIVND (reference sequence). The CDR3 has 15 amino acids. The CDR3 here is CASSIGQADTGELFF. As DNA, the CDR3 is TGTGCCAGTAGTATAGGACAGGCAGACACCGGGGAGCTGTTTTTT. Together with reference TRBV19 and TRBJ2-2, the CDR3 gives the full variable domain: DGGITQSPKYLFRKEGQNVTLSCEQNLNHDAMYWYRQDPGQGLRLIYYSQIVNDFQKGDIAEGYSVSREKKESFPLTVTSAQKNPTAFYLCASSIGQADTGELFFGEGSRLTVL.

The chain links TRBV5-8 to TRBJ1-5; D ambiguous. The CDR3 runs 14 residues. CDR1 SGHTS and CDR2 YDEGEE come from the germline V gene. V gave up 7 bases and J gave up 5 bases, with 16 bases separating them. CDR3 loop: CASVAWWGDQPQHF. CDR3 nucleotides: TGTGCCAGCGTAGCTTGGTGGGGAGATCAGCCCCAGCATTTT.

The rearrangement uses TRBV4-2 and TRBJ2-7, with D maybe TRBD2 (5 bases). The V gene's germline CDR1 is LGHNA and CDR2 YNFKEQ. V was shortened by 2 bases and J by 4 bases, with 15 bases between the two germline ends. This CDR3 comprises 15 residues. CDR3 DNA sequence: TGTGCCAGCAGCCAATTTACGGGAAATGGTTACGAGCAGTACTTC. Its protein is CASSQFTGNGYEQYF.

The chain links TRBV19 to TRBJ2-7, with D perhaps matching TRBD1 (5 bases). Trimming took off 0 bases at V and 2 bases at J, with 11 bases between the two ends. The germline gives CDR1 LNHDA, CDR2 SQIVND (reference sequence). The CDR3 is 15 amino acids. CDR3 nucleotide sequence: TGTGCCAGTAGTATAGATTTGGGCAGGGCCTACGAGCAGTACTTC. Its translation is CASSIDLGRAYEQYF.

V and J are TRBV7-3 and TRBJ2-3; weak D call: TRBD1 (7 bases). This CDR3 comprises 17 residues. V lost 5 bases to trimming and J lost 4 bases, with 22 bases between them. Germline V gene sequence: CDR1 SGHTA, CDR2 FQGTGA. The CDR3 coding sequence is TGTGCCAGCAGCCGACTAGAGGGGGCCCTAAAGCCAGATACGCAGTATTTT. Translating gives CASSRLEGALKPDTQYF.

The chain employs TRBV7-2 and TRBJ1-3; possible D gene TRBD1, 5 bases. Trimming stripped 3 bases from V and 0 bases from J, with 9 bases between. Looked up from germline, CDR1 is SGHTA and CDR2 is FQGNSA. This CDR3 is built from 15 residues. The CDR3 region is CASSFRVDSGNTIYF. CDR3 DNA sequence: TGTGCCAGCAGCTTCAGGGTTGACTCTGGAAACACCATATATTTT.

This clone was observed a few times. As DNA, the CDR3 is TGTGCCAGCAGTCCCGACAGGGCGGGTTCACCCCTCCACTTT. Its translation is CASSPDRAGSPLHF. This rearrangement joins TRBV27 to TRBJ1-6; 7 nucleotides align to TRBD1. V dropped 5 bases and J dropped 9; count of bases not matched to a gene: 7. This CDR3 spans 14 amino acids. Germline V lookup: CDR1 MNHEY, CDR2 SMNVEV (reference sequence).

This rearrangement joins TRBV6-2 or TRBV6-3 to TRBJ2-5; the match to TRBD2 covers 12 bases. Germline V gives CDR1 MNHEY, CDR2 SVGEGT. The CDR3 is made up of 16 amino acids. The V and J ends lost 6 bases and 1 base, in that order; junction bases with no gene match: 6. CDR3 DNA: TGTGCCAGCAGCCTAGGACTAGCGGGAACCCAAGAGACCCAGTACTTC. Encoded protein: CASSLGLAGTQETQYF.

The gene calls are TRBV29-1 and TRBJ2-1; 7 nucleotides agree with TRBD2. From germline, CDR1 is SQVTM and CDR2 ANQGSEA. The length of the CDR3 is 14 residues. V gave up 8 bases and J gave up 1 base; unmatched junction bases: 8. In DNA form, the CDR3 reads TGCAGCCTCCGGTCGGGAGGATCCTACAATGAGCAGTTCTTC. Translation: CSLRSGGSYNEQFF.

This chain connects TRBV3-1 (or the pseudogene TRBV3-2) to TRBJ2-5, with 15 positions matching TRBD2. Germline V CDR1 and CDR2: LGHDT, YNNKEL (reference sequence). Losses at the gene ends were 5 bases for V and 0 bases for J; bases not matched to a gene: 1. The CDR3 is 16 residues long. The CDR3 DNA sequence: TGTGCCAGCAGCGGGACTAGCGGGGGGAACCAAGAGACCCAGTACTTC. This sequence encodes CASSGTSGGNQETQYF.

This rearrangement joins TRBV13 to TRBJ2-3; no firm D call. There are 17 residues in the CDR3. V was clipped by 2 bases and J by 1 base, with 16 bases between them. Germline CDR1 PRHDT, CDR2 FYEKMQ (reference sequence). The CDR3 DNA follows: TGTGCCAGCAGCTTATTGGCCTCTACAGAAGGCACAGATACGCAGTATTTT. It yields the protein CASSLLASTEGTDTQYF.

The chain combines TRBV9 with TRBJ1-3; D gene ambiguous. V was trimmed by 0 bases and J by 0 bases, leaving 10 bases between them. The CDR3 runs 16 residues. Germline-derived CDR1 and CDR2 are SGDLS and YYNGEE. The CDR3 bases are TGTGCCAGCAGCGTAGACAGCCTCTACTCTGGAAACACCATATATTTT. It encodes CASSVDSLYSGNTIYF.

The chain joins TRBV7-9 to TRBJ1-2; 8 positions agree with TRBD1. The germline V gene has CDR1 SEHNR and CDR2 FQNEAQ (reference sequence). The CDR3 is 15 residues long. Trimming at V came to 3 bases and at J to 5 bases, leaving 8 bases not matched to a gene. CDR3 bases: TGTGCCAGCAGCTTCTACTCGACAGGGGCATATGGCTACACCTTC. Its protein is CASSFYSTGAYGYTF.

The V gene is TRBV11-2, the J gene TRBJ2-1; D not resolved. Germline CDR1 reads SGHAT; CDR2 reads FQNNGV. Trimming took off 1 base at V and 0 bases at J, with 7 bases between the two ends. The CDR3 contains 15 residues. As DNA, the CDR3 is TGTGCCAGCAGCTTAGGTCGCGGCTCCTACAATGAGCAGTTCTTC. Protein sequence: CASSLGRGSYNEQFF.

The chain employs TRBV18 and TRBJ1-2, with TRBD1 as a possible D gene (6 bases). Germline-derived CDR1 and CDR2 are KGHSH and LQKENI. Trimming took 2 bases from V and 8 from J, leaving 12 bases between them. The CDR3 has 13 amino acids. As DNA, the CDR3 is TGTGCCAGCTCACCATCAGGGGCAGAAGGCTACACCTTC. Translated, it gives CASSPSGAEGYTF.

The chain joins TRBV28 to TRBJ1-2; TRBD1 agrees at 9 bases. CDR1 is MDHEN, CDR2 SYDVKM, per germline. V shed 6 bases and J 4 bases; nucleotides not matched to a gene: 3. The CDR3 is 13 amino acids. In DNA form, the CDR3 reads TGTGCCAGCAGGGGGACAGGGAGCTATGGCTACACCTTC. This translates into CASRGTGSYGYTF.

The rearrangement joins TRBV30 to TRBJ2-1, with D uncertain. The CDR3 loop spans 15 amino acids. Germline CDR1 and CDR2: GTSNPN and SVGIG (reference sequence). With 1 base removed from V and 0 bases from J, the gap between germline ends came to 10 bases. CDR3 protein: CAWSATSNSYNEQFF. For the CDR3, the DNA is TGTGCCTGGAGTGCTACCTCAAACTCCTACAATGAGCAGTTCTTC.